This TCR beta chain emerged from a study of cytomegalovirus exposure and HLA in healthy donors. Whole-study results and caveats: Within the data, a cluster of highly shared sequence variants was likely a sequencing artifact.

For this clone: What it binds is not known.

Healthy individuals who donated bone marrow served as the donors. Vbeta (60) and Jbeta (13) primers were used in the PCR. TCRdb keeps only in-frame clones here, not all; method: immunoSEQ multiplex PCR. The table has over 110,000 clones, over 70% seen once. This CDR3 region has 14 residues. Germline CDR1 reads GTSNPN; CDR2 reads SVGIG (reference sequence). J lost 7 bases, V lost 4 bases, and 8 bases had no gene match. This rearrangement joins TRBV30 to TRBJ1-5; the match to TRBD1 covers 9 bases. Sample: PBMCs. This receptor was obtained from a man between 35 and 55 years old in good health and CMV-seronegative. The CDR3 sequence is CAWKQGTGNQPQHF. Written as DNA, the CDR3 is TGTGCCTGGAAGCAAGGGACAGGGAACCAGCCCCAGCATTTT.